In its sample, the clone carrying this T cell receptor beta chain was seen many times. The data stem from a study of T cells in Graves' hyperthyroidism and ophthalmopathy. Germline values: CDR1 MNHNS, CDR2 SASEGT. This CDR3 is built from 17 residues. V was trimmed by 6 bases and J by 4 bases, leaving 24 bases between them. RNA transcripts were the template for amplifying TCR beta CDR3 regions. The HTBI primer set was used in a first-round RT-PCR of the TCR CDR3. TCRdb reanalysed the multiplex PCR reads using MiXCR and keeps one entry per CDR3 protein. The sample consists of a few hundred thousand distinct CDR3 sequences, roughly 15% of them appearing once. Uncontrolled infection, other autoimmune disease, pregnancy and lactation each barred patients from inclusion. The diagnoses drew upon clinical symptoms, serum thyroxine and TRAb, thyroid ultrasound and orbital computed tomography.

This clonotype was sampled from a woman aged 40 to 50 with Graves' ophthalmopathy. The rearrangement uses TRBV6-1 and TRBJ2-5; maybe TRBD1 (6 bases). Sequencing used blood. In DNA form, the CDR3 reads TGTGCCAGCAGGCCCCTGGAAGGGGGTGGTCCCAGAGAGACCCAGTACTTC. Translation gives CASRPLEGGGPRETQYF.